This T cell receptor (beta chain) originates from a study of long-term antiretroviral therapy in people with HIV. The CDR3 is 17 residues long. General study findings and limits: All blood samples came from the years 2004 to 2017, possibly under older ART regimens. Regardless of time point, clones expanded before ART dominated the repertoire.

In the case of this clone: The antigen is undetermined.

Sequencing relied on immunoSEQ assay v3.0, run at survey level. Sequencing of each sample targeted roughly 35,000-55,000 T-cell genomes. The protocol was immunoSEQ multiplex PCR, while the TCRdb copy is restricted to in-frame clones and leaves out a portion. The profile covers roughly 50,000 clones, with around 80% appearing a single time and approximately 3% taken by the ten largest. The receptor was derived from a woman younger than 30 with HIV. The rearrangement uses TRBV21-1 and TRBJ2-7. TRBV21-1 constitutes a pseudogene. This specimen consisted of unsorted PBMCs, obtained 0.8 years after starting antiretroviral therapy. The CDR3 DNA reads TGTGCCAGCAGCAAAGTACTTGGGCAGGGACCTTCCTACGAGCAGTACTTC. Its translation: CASSKVLGQGPSYEQYF.